This T cell receptor beta chain stems from a study of Graves' ophthalmopathy and Graves' hyperthyroidism. This clonotype was recorded at least ten times. RNA transcripts yielded amplified TCR beta CDR3 regions. Investigators did first-round RT-PCR with HTBI primers, then second-round multiplex PCR. A single record per CDR3 protein comes from TCRdb applying MiXCR to the multiplex PCR reads. Of about 380,000 distinct CDR3 sequences in the sample, approximately 15% were seen once. Certain patients were not enrolled. These were patients with other autoimmune diseases, uncontrolled infections, pregnancy or lactation. Source material: peripheral blood. This TCR was sampled from a woman between 18 and 30 years old with stable Graves' hyperthyroidism.

For the CDR3, the DNA is TGTGCCAGCAGGGACACCGGGACAGGGACCTACGAGCAGTACTTC. It is translated as CASRDTGTGTYEQYF. The chain joins TRBV2 to TRBJ2-7, with 9 bases that match TRBD1. The CDR3 consists of 15 residues. Germline values: CDR1 SNHLY, CDR2 FYNNEI. Trimming at V came to 6 bases and at J to 2 bases, leaving 8 bases not matched to a gene.